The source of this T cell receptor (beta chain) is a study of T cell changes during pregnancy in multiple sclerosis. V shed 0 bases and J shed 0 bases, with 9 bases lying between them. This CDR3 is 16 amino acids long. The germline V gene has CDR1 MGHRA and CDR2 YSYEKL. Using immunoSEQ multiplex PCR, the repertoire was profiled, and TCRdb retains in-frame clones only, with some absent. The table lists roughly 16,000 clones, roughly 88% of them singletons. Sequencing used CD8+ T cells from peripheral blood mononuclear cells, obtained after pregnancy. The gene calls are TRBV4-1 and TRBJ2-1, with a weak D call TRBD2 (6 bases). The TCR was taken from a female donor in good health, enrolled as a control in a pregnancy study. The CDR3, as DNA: TGCGCCAGCAGCCAAGACGGGAGAAACTCCTACAATGAGCAGTTCTTC. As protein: CASSQDGRNSYNEQFF.